The source of this TCR beta chain is a study of T-cell memory formation after mild COVID-19. The CDR3 runs 13 residues. CDR1 is MNHNS and CDR2 is SASEGT in the germline V gene. Trimming left V 1 base short and J 10 bases short, with 11 bases between. One entry per CDR3 protein, called by TCRdb with MiXCR from the 5' RACE reads. The sample lists fewer than 600,000 distinct CDR3 sequences; less than 25% were seen once. This clonotype was found a few times. What it recognizes is unknown. Study results and caveats: Among clones peaking at day 37 in the second wave, SARS-CoV-2 specificity remained unconfirmed. Mainly CM and EM harbored the contracting CD4+ clones; mainly EMRA harbored the CD8+ ones.

The chain couples TRBV6-1 to TRBJ2-1; TRBD1 might be the D (6 bases). This clonotype originated in an adult woman who had mild COVID-19 (a few samples of this study predate the infection). Cell type and time point are not known. What was sequenced was PBMCs or a T cell subset sorted from them (not recorded which). The CDR3: CASSEGGPVEQFF. Written as DNA, the CDR3 is TGTGCCAGCAGTGAAGGGGGGCCAGTGGAGCAGTTCTTC.